A single TCR beta chain is shown here with its context. Its specificity is unknown. Individual cDNA molecules carried attached unique molecular identifiers. Each CDR3 protein gets one entry after TCRdb re-called the 5' RACE reads with MiXCR. The table has roughly 63,000 distinct CDR3 sequences, more than 10% seen once. The record originates from a study of early T cells in non-severe SARS-CoV-2 infection. At the level of the study: The input, bulk RNA from unsorted whole blood, was sequenced, and chains were unpaired. Findings of the study overall: The VDJdb matching leaned toward anti-spike CD8 responses and overlooked private and CD4 specificities.

Losses at the gene ends were 6 bases for V and 6 bases for J; bases not matched to a gene: 12. From germline, CDR1 is SNHLY and CDR2 FYNNEI. The CDR3 is made up of 16 amino acids. Sequencing used whole blood, obtained at baseline. The chain recombines TRBV2 with TRBJ2-1; 9 bases map to TRBD1. The clonotype originates from an adult who was a healthcare worker with PCR-confirmed SARS-CoV-2 infection or an uninfected control (not recorded which). The donor label of this sample is uncertain. CDR3 bases: TGTGCCAGCAGACGTCCCGGGACAGGGATGGTCAATGAGCAGTTCTTC. It yields the protein CASRRPGTGMVNEQFF.